This T cell receptor (beta chain) was recovered during a study of tumor-infiltrating lymphocytes in primary liver carcinoma. Looking at the study overall: The five patients, who were men and women, ranged in age from 30 to 69 years.

A primer matching the constant region was used to make TCR beta cDNA from approximately 520 ng of total RNA. Three rounds of nested multiplex PCR with slightly modified ARM-PCR produced TCR beta libraries. In the first two PCR rounds, TRBV1-TRBV30 forward primers were paired with a C-beta reverse primer, and each round lasted roughly 9 cycles. TCRdb ran MiXCR on the multiplex PCR reads and lists one entry per CDR3 protein. The sample shows 150,000 to 200,000 distinct CDR3 sequences, around three fifths of them seen only once. The trim removed 0 bases at V and 0 bases at J, leaving 7 bases unmatched. The CDR3 runs to 17 residues. Germline V gene sequence: CDR1 SGDLS, CDR2 YYNGEE. In the case of this clonotype: What it binds is not known.

General study findings and limits: Tumors carried a top-250-clone fraction significantly exceeding that of blood (p = 0.039).

Blood RNA was derived from unsorted whole blood, and germline DNA was extracted too. The sequence came from a woman in her sixties or seventies with primary liver carcinoma and hepatitis B virus infection. This chain uses TRBV9 with TRBJ2-3; TRBD2 agrees at 7 bases. The specimen sequenced was peripheral blood. This chain's CDR3 is CASSVGLADLSTDTQYF. DNA of the CDR3: TGTGCCAGCAGCGTAGGCCTAGCGGATCTTAGCACAGATACGCAGTATTTT.